The 13 T cell receptor beta chains listed next were all sequenced from one sample in a study of T cell responses to AZD1222 COVID-19 vaccine. Produced via immunoSEQ multiplex PCR; TCRdb's table is partial and in-frame only. Seen here are around 130,000 clones, over 75% observed once, and the top ten hold about 2.7%. The specimen comprised peripheral blood, sampled on day 0 of AZD1222 vaccination. The receptors stem from an adult in good health.

The V call is TRBV28, the J call TRBJ2-1; no firm D call. The germline V and J ends were trimmed by 2 bases and 9 bases, with 14 bases remaining between them. The length of the CDR3 is 14 residues. In germline, CDR1 is MDHEN, CDR2 SYDVKM. The CDR3 loop reads CASSLRSTATEQFF. CDR3 sequence (DNA): TGTGCCAGCAGTTTACGGTCTACAGCGACTGAGCAGTTCTTC.

J is TRBJ1-2 and V is TRBV7-2; TRBD1 is a possible D gene (5 bases). The germline V and J ends were trimmed by 3 bases and 2 bases, with 16 bases remaining between them. Germline V gene sequence: CDR1 SGHTA, CDR2 FQGNSA. The CDR3 is 16 residues long. The DNA for the CDR3 is TGTGCCAGCAGCTTCCCCGGTGGGGCCTCAAACTATGGCTACACCTTC. Amino acids: CASSFPGGASNYGYTF.

This chain joins TRBV5-6 and TRBJ1-1; D is unresolved. Deletions cut 3 bases from V and 4 bases from J, with 16 bases between. Germline V lookup: CDR1 SGHDT, CDR2 YYEEEE. The CDR3 runs 15 residues. The DNA for the CDR3 is TGTGCCAGCAGCTCGGGTCCGGGTTTGAGCACTGAAGCTTTCTTT. Translated, it gives CASSSGPGLSTEAFF. The full variable domain, its missing parts supplied by reference TRBV5-6 and TRBJ1-1, is DAGVTQSPTHLIKTRGQQVTLRCSPKSGHDTVSWYQQALGQGPQFIFQYYEEEERQRGNFPDRFSGHQFPNYSSELNVNALLLGDSALYLCASSSGPGLSTEAFFGQGTRLTVV.

The J gene is TRBJ2-1, the V gene TRBV11-3; a possible D gene is TRBD2 (5 bases). Per germline, CDR1 SGHNT and CDR2 YENEEA. The CDR3 is made up of 13 amino acids. V was pared by 5 bases and J by 9 bases, with 14 bases between. The CDR3 reads CASSAAVAREQFF. Here the CDR3 DNA reads TGTGCCAGCAGCGCCGCCGTAGCGCGTGAGCAGTTCTTC.

The CDR3 region is CASSLSIRAGTGELFF. CDR3 in DNA: TGTGCCAGCAGTTTATCGATTCGTGCGGGCACCGGGGAGCTGTTTTTT. V is TRBV27 and J is TRBJ2-2, with D possibly matching TRBD2 (5 bases). CDR1 is MNHEY, CDR2 SMNVEV, per germline (reference sequence). The CDR3 has 16 residues. The V gene lost 0 bases and the J gene lost 4 bases, with 12 bases spanning the gap.

This rearrangement joins TRBV7-3 to TRBJ2-5; D might be TRBD2 (5 bases). There are 15 residues in the CDR3. V was clipped by 1 base and J by 5 bases, with 14 bases between them. Germline V gives CDR1 SGHTA, CDR2 FQGTGA. CDR3 loop: CASSLRVAGPETQYF. CDR3 DNA sequence: TGTGCCAGCAGCTTAAGAGTGGCGGGTCCTGAGACCCAGTACTTC.

The V gene is TRBV4-3, the J gene TRBJ1-2; D gene uncertain. V lost 1 base and J lost 5, with 14 bases in between. Germline lookup yields CDR1 LGHNA and CDR2 YSLEER. CDR3 size: 15 residues. Here the CDR3 reads CASSQGSDLRYGYTF. In DNA, the CDR3 is TGCGCCAGCAGCCAAGGGTCGGACCTAAGATATGGCTACACCTTC.

The rearrangement links TRBV29-1 to TRBJ1-2; D gene unclear. The V end was cut by 6 bases, the J end by 7 bases, with 12 bases between. This CDR3 has 11 amino acids. CDR1 is SQVTM, CDR2 ANQGSEA, per germline. CDR3 nucleotide sequence: TGCAGCGTCGCTCGGAACCCTGGCTACACCTTC. Amino acids: CSVARNPGYTF.

This chain connects TRBV5-4 to TRBJ2-5, with 7 bases that match TRBD1. The junction had 1 base not matched to a gene; V was cut back by 2 bases and J by 3 bases. Germline values: CDR1 SGHNT, CDR2 YYREEE (reference sequence). The CDR3 is 13 residues long. CDR3 coding DNA: TGTGCCAGCAGCTTAGGGACAGAAGAGACCCAGTACTTC. Protein sequence: CASSLGTEETQYF.

This clone was observed a handful of times. V usage is TRBV5-1 and J usage is TRBJ2-7, with 9 nucleotides matching TRBD1. The CDR3 length is 14 residues. After removal of 1 base from V and 4 bases from J, the junction contained 3 bases not matched to a gene. The germline CDR1 and CDR2 sequences are SGHRS and YFSETQ. The CDR3 nucleotides read TGCGCCAGCAGCTTGAAGGGACAGGGATACGAGCAGTACTTC. Translating it yields CASSLKGQGYEQYF.

V gene TRBV5-6 combines with J gene TRBJ2-3, with unresolved D. The CDR3 runs to 15 residues. Germline V lookup: CDR1 SGHDT, CDR2 YYEEEE. V lost 1 base and J 1 base, leaving 10 bases between the germline ends. CDR3 residues: CASSLRVLGTDTQYF. Here the CDR3 DNA reads TGTGCCAGCAGCTTGCGGGTATTAGGCACAGATACGCAGTATTTT.

The chain links TRBV2 to TRBJ1-3, with D unclear. The CDR3 contains 12 residues. Trimming shortened V by 6 bases and J by 8 bases, and 11 bases separated the two germline ends. Germline CDR1 reads SNHLY; CDR2 reads FYNNEI. In DNA, the CDR3 is TGTGCCAGCAGAACCACAAGCCACACCATATATTTT. Translating gives CASRTTSHTIYF.

The chain has TRBV5-5 and TRBJ1-1, with D possibly being TRBD1 (6 bases). Trimming removed 3 bases from V and 1 base from J, with 10 bases in between. CDR3 length: 14 residues. Germline CDR1 and CDR2: SGHKS and YYEKEE (reference sequence). The CDR3 nucleotides read TGTGCCAGCAGCTCCGGGACACAGAACACTGAAGCTTTCTTT. Amino acids: CASSSGTQNTEAFF. Complete variable domain (other parts from reference TRBV5-5 and TRBJ1-1): DAGVTQSPTHLIKTRGQQVTLRCSPISGHKSVSWYQQVLGQGPQFIFQYYEKEERGRGNFPDRFSARQFPNYSSELNVNALLLGDSALYLCASSSGTQNTEAFFGQGTRLTVV.